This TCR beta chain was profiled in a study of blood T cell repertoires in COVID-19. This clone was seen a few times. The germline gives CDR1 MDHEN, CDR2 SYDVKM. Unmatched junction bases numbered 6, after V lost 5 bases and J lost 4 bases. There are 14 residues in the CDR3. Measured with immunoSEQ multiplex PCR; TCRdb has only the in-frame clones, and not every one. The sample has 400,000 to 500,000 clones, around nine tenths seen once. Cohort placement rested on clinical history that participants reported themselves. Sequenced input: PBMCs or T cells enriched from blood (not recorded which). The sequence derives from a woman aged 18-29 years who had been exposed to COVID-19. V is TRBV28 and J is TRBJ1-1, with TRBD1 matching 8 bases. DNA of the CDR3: TGTGCCAGCAGTGGACGACAGGGGAGCACTGAAGCTTTCTTT. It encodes CASSGRQGSTEAFF.